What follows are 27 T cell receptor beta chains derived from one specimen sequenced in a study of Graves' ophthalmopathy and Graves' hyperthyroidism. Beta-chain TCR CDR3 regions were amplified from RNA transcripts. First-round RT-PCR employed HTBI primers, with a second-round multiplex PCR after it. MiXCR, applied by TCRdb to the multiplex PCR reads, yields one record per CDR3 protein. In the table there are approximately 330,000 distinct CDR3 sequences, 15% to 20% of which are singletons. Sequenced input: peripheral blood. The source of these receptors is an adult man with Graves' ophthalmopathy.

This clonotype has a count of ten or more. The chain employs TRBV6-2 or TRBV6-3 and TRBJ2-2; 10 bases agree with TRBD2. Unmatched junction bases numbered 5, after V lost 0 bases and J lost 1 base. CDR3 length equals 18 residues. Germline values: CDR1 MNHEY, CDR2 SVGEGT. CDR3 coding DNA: TGTGCCAGCAGTTACTCAGGCCTAGCGGGGGTGAACACCGGGGAGCTGTTTTTT. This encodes CASSYSGLAGVNTGELFF.

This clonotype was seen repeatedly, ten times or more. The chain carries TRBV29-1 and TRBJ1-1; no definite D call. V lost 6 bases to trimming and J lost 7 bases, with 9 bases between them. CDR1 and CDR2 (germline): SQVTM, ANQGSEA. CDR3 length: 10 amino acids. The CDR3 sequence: CSVSGGEAFF. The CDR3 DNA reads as TGCAGCGTCTCAGGCGGTGAAGCTTTCTTT.

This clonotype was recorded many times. In DNA, the CDR3 is TGTGCCAGCAGCAGAGGATCCCGCCAGGAACAGCCCCAGCATTTT. Its protein is CASSRGSRQEQPQHF. V is TRBV7-9 and J is TRBJ1-5; D not resolved. The CDR3 consists of 15 residues. Germline V gene data show CDR1 as SEHNR and CDR2 as FQNEAQ (reference sequence). The ends were cut back, 5 bases at V and 7 bases at J, with 18 bases in the middle.

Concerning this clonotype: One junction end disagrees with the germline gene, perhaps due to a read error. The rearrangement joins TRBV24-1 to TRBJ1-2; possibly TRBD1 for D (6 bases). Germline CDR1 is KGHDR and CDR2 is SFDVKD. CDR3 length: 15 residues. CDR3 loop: CATSEAAQGDYGYIF. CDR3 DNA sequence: TGTGCCACCAGTGAAGCGGCACAGGGAGACTATGGCTACATCTTC.

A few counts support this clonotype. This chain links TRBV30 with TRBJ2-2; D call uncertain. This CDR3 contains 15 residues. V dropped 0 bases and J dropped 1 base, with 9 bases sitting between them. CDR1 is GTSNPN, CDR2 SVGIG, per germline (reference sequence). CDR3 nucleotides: TGTGCCTGGAGTGTTGATCCGAGGAACACCGGGGAGCTGTTTTTT. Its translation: CAWSVDPRNTGELFF.

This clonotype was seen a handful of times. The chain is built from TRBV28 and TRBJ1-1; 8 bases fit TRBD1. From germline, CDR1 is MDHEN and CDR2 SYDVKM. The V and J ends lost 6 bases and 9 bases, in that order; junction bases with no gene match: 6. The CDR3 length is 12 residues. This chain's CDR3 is CASSTTGGKAFF. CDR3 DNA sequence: TGTGCCAGCAGCACAACAGGGGGGAAAGCTTTCTTT. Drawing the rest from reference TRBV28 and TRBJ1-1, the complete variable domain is DVKVTQSSRYLVKRTGEKVFLECVQDMDHENMFWYRQDPGLGLRLIYFSYDVKMKEKGDIPEGYSVSREKKERFSLILESASTNQTSMYLCASSTTGGKAFFGQGTRLTVV.

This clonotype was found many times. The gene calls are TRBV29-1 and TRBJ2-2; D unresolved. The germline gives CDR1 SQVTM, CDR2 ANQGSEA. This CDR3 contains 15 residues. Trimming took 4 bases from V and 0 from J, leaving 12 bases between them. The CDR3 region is CSVGRTDANTGELFF. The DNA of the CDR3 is TGCAGCGTTGGCAGGACGGACGCGAACACCGGGGAGCTGTTTTTT.

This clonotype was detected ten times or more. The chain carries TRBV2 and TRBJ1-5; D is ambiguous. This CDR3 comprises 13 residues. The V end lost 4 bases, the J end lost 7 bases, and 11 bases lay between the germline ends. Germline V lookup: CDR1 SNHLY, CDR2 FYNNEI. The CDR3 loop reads CASSGTRWQPQHF. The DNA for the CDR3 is TGTGCCAGCAGTGGGACTCGATGGCAGCCCCAGCATTTT. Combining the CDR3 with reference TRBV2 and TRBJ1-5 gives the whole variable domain EPEVTQTPSHQVTQMGQEVILRCVPISNHLYFYWYRQILGQKVEFLVSFYNNEISEKSEIFDDQFSVERPDGSNFTLKIRSTKLEDSAMYFCASSGTRWQPQHFGDGTRLSIL.

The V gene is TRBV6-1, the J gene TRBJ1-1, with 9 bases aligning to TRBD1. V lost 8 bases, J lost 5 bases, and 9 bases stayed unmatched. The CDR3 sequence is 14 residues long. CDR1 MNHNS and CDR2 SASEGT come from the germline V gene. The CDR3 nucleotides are TGTGCCAGCGGAGGAGGGACAGGGTTAACTGAAGCTTTCTTT. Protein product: CASGGGTGLTEAFF.

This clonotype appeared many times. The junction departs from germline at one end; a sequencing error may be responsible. CDR3 in amino acids: CASSSTGGAASSSNSPLHF. DNA for the CDR3: TGTGCCAGCAGTTCAACAGGGGGAGCGGCAAGCTCCTCTAATTCACCCCTCCACTTT. The chain couples TRBV6-5 to TRBJ1-6; 8 nucleotides agree with TRBD1. Germline V gene lookup returns CDR1 MNHEY and CDR2 SVGAGI. The CDR3 runs 19 residues.

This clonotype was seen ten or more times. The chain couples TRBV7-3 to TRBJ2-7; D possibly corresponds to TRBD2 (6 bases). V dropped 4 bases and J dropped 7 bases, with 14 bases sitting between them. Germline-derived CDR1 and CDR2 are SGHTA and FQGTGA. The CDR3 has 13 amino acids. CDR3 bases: TGTGCCAGCAGCTCGGGCCCGGGGAGGGAGCAGTACTTC. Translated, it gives CASSSGPGREQYF.

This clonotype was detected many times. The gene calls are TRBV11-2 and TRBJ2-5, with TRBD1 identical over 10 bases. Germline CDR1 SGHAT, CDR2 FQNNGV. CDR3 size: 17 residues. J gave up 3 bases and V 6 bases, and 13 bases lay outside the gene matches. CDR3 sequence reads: CASRPKRSGQGKETQYF. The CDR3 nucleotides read TGTGCCAGCAGACCCAAGCGATCGGGACAGGGGAAAGAGACCCAGTACTTC.

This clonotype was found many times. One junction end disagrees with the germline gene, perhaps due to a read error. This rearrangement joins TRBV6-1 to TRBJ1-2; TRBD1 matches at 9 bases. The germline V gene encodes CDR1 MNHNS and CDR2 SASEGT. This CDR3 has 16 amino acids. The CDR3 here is CASSESPGTGNYGYTF. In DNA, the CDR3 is TGTGCCAGCAGTGAAAGTCCCGGGACAGGGAACTATGGTTACACCTTC.

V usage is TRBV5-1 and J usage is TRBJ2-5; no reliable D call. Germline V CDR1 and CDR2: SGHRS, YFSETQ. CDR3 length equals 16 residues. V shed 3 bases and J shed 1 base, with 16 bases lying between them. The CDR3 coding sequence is TGCGCCAGCAGCTCAACCCAGGCACTACTCCAAGAGACCCAGTACTTC. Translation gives CASSSTQALLQETQYF.

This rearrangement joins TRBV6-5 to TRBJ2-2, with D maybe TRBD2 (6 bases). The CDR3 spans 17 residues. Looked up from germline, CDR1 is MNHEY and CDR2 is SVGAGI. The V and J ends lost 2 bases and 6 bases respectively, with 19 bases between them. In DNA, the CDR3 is TGTGCCAGCAGTTACCTTCTGACGGGAGCTAATCCCGGGGAGCTGTTTTTT. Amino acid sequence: CASSYLLTGANPGELFF.

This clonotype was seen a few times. CDR3 loop: CASSQRAGELFF. For the CDR3, the DNA is TGCGCCAGCAGCCAGAGGGCCGGGGAGCTGTTTTTT. This rearrangement joins TRBV4-3 to TRBJ2-2; the D gene is possibly TRBD2 (5 bases). Germline CDR1 reads LGHNA; CDR2 reads YSLEER. V lost 3 bases to trimming and J lost 6 bases, with 5 bases between them. This CDR3 is built from 12 residues.

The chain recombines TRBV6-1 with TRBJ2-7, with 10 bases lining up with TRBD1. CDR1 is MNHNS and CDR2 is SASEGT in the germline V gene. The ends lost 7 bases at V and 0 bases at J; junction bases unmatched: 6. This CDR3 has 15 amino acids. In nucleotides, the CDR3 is TGTGCCAGCACGGGGACAGGGGAAAACTCCTACGAGCAGTACTTC. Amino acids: CASTGTGENSYEQYF.

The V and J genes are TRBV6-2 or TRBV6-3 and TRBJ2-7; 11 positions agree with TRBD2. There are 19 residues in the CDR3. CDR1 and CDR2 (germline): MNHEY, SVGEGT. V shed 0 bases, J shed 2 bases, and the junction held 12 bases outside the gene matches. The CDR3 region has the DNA TGTGCCAGCAGTTACTCCCCCCCCGCTAGCGGGAGGAAGACCTACGAGCAGTACTTC. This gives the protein CASSYSPPASGRKTYEQYF.

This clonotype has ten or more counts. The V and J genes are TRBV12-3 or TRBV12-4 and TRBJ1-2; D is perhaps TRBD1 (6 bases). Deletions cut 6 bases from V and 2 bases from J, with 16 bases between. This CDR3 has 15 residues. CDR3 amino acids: CASSPSGTQNYGYTF. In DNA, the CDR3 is TGTGCCAGCAGCCCTTCCGGGACACAAAACTATGGCTACACCTTC.

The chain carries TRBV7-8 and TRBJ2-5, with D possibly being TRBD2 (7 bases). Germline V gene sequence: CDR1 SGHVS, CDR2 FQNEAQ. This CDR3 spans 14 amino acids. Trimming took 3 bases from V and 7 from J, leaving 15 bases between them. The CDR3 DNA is TGTGCCAGCAGCTTGGGGGGGGGCGAGGGGACCCAGTACTTC. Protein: CASSLGGGEGTQYF.

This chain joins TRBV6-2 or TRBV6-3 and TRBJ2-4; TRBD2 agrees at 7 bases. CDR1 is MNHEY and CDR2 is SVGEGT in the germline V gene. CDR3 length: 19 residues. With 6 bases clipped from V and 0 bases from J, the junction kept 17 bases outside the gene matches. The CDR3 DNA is TGTGCCAGCAGCCCCGAACTAGCGTCGAAGGTCCTAGCCAAAAACATTCAGTACTTC. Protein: CASSPELASKVLAKNIQYF.

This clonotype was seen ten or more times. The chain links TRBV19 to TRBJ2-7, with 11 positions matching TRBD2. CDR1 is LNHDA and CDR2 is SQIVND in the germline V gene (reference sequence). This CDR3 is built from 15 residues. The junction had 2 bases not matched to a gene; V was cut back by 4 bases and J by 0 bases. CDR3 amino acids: CASSKGLAVSYEQYF. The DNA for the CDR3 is TGTGCCAGTAGTAAGGGACTAGCGGTCTCCTACGAGCAGTACTTC.

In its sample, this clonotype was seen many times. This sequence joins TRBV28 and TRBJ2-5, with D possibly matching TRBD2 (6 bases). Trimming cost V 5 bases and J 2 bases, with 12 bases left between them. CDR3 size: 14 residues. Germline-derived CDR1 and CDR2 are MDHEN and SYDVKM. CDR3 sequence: CASSPWRGQETQYF. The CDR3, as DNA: TGTGCCAGCAGTCCGTGGAGGGGACAAGAGACCCAGTACTTC.

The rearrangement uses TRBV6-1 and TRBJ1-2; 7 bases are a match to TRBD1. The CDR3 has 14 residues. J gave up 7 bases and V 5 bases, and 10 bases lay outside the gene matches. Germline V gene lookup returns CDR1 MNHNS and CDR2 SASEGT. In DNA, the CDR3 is TGTGCCAGCAGTCGAGACAGGGTAGGACGTGGCTACACCTTC. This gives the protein CASSRDRVGRGYTF.

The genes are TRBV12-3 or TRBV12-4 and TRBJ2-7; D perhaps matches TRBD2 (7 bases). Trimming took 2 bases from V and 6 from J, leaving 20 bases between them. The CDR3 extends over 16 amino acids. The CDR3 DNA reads TGTGCCAGCAGTTTATTGGGGGGGCTAGCGGACGTCGAGCAGTACTTC. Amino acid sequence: CASSLLGGLADVEQYF.

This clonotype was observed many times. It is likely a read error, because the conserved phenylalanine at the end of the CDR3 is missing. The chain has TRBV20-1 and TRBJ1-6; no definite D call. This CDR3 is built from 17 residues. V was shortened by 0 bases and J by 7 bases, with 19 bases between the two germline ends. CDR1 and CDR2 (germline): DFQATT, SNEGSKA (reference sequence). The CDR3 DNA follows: TGCAGTGCTAGAGATCCAGCGGGATCGCATGGAAATTCACCCCTCCACCTT. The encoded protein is CSARDPAGSHGNSPLHL.

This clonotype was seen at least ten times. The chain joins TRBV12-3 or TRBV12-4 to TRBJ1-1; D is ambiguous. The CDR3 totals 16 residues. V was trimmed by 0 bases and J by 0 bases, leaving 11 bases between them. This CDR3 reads CASSLAINVMNTEAFF. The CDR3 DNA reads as TGTGCCAGCAGTTTAGCTATTAACGTCATGAACACTGAAGCTTTCTTT.